This TCR beta chain was sequenced during a study of blood T cells in healthy people across ages. Overall study findings and caveats: Older individuals had lower TCR beta diversity per million T cells (the decline was roughly linear). Not knowing donor CMV status may have confounded expanded clonotype changes.

Sample-barcoded 5' priming and a J-beta primer mix drove a second PCR of roughly 6 to 12 cycles. Every sample gave at least 2.5 million paired-end reads containing CDR3. Via MiXCR, TCRdb re-called the 5' RACE reads, giving one row per CDR3 protein. The sample lists 700,000 to 800,000 distinct CDR3 sequences; roughly 45% were seen once. CDR3 size: 14 residues. The germline V gene encodes CDR1 DFQATT and CDR2 SNEGSKA (reference sequence). Losses at the gene ends were 2 bases for V and 3 bases for J; bases not matched to a gene: 4. This clonotype has a handful of counts. The target antigen is unknown. The clonotype originates from a woman between 55 and 75 years old in good health. What was sequenced was blood. V and J are TRBV20-1 and TRBJ2-3, with TRBD1 matching 8 bases. The CDR3 spells CSARQGARTDTQYF. DNA for the CDR3: TGCAGTGCTAGACAGGGGGCGCGGACAGATACGCAGTATTTT.